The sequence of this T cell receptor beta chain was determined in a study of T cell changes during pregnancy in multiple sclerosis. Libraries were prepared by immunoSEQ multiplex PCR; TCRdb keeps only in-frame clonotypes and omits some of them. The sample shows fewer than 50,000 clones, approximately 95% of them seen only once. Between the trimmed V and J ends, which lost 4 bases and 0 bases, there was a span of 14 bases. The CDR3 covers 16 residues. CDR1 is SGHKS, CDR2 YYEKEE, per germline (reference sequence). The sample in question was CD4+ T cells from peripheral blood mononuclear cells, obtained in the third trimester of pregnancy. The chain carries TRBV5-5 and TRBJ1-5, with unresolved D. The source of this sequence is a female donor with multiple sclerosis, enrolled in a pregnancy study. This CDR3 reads CASSPDSPYSNQPQHF. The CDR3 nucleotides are TGTGCCAGCAGCCCGGACTCGCCATATAGCAATCAGCCCCAGCATTTT.